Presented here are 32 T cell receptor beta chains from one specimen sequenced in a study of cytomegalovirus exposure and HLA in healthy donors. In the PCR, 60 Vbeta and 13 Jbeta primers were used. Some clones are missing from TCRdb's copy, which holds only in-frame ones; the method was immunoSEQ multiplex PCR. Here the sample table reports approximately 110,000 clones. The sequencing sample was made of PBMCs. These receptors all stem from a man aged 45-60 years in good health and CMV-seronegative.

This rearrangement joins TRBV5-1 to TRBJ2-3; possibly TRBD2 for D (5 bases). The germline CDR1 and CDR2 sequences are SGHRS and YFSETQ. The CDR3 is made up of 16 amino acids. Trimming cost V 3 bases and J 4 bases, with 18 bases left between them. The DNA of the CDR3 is TGCGCCAGCAGCTCTGTAGGACTCGCCGGACCAGATACGCAGTATTTT. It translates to CASSSVGLAGPDTQYF.

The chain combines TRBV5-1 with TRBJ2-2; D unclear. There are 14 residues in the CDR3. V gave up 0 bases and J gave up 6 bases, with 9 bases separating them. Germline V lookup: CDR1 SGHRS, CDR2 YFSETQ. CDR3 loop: CASSLVSDPGELFF. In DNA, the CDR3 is TGCGCCAGCAGCTTGGTATCAGATCCCGGGGAGCTGTTTTTT.

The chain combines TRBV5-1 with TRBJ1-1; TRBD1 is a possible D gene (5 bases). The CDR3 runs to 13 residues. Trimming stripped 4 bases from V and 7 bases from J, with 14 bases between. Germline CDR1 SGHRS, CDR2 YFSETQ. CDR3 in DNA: TGCGCCAGCAGCCTCAGGGAGGCGGGTGAAGCTTTCTTT. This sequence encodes CASSLREAGEAFF.

CDR3: CASSTTGEREKLFF. The CDR3 region has the DNA TGTGCCAGCAGCACGACAGGGGAAAGGGAAAAACTGTTTTTT. The V and J genes are TRBV7-9 and TRBJ1-4, with 8 bases aligning to TRBD1. CDR1 and CDR2 from the germline V gene are SEHNR and FQNEAQ (reference sequence). This CDR3 is built from 14 residues. The V and J ends lost 5 bases and 8 bases, in that order; junction bases with no gene match: 7.

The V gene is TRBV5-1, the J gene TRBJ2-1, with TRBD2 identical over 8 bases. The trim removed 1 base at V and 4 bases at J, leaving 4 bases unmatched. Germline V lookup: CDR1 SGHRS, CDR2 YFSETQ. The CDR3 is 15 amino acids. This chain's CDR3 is CASSLNAGGYNEQFF. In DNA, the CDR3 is TGCGCCAGCAGCTTGAACGCGGGGGGATACAATGAGCAGTTCTTC.

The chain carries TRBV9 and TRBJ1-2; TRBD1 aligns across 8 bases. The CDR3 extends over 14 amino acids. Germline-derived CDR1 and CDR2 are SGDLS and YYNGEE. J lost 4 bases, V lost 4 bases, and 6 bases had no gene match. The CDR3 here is CASSRTGYLYGYTF. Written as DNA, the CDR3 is TGTGCCAGCAGCCGGACAGGGTATCTCTATGGCTACACCTTC.

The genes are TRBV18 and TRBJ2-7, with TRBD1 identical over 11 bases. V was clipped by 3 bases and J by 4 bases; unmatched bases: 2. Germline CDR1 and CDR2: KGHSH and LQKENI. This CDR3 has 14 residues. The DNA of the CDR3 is TGTGCCAGCTCACCGGACAGGGGGCATTACGAGCAGTACTTC. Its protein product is CASSPDRGHYEQYF.

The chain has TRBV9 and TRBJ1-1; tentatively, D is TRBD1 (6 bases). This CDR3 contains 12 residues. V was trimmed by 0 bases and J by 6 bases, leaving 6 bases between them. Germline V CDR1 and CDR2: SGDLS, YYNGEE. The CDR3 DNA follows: TGTGCCAGCAGCGTAGAGGGGGCTGAAGCTTTCTTT. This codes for CASSVEGAEAFF.

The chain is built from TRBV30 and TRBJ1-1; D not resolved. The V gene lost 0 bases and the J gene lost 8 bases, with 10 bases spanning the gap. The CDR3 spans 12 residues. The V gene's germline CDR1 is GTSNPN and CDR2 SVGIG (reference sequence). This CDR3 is CAWSVQPGEAFF. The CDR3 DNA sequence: TGTGCCTGGAGTGTACAGCCAGGCGAAGCTTTCTTT.

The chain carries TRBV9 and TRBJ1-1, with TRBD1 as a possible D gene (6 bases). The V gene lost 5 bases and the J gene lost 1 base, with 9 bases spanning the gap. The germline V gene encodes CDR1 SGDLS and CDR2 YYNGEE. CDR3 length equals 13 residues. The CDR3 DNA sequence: TGTGCCAGCAGTCTGGGGGCGAACACTGAAGCTTTCTTT. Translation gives CASSLGANTEAFF.

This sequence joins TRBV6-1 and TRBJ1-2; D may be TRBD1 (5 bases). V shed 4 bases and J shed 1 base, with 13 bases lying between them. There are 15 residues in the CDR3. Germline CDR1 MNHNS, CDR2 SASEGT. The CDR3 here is CASSVRTSYNYGYTF. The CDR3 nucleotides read TGTGCCAGCAGTGTCAGGACAAGTTATAACTATGGCTACACCTTC.

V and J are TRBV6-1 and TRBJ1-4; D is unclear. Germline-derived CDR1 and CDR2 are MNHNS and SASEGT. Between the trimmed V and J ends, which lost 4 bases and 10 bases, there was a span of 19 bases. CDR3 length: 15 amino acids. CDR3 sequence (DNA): TGTGCCAGCAGTGCAGGCCTTGGGCCTCTCGGAAAACTGTTTTTT. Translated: CASSAGLGPLGKLFF.

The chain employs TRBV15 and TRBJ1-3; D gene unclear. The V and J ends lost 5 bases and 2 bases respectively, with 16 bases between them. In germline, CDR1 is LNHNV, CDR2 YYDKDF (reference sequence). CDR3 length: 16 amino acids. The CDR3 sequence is CATSRSTRETGNTIYF. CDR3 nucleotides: TGTGCCACCAGCCGTAGCACTAGAGAAACTGGAAACACCATATATTTT.

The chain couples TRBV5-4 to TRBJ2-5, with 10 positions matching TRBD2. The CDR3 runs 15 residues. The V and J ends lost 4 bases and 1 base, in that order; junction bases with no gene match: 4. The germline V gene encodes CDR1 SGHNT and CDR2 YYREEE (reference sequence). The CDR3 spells CASSIAGGFQETQYF. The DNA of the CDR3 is TGTGCCAGCAGCATAGCGGGGGGTTTCCAAGAGACCCAGTACTTC. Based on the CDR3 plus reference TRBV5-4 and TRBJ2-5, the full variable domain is ETGVTQSPTHLIKTRGQQVTLRCSSQSGHNTVSWYQQALGQGPQFIFQYYREEENGRGNFPPRFSGLQFPNYSSELNVNALELDDSALYLCASSIAGGFQETQYFGPGTRLLVL.

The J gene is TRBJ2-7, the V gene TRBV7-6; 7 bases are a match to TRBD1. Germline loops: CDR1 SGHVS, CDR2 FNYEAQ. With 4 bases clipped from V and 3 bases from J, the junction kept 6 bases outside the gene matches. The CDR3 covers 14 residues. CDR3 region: CASSSRQGDYEQYF. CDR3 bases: TGTGCCAGCAGCTCGAGACAGGGAGACTACGAGCAGTACTTC.

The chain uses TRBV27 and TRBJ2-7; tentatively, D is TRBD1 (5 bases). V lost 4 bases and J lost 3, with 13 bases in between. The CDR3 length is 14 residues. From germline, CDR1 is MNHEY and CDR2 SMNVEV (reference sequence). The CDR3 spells CASSWTLGSYEQYF. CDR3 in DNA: TGTGCCAGCAGTTGGACATTGGGCAGCTACGAGCAGTACTTC.

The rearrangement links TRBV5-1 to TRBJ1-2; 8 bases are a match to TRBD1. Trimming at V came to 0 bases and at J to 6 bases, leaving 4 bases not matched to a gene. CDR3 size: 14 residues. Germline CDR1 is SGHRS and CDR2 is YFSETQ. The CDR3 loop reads CASSLGQGPHGYTF. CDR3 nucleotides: TGCGCCAGCAGCTTGGGACAGGGGCCTCATGGCTACACCTTC.

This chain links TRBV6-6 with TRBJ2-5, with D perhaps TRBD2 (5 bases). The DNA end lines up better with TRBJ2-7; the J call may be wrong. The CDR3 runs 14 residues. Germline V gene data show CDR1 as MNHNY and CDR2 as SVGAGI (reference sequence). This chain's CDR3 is CASSYDSGIYEQYF. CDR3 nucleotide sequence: TGTGCCAGCAGTTACGACTCGGGGATATACGAGCAGTACTTC.

The CDR3 DNA reads TGTGCCAGCAGCTTAGAGGCGCGGGGGGACTACAATGAGCAGTTCTTC. It specifies CASSLEARGDYNEQFF. The rearrangement links TRBV11-2 to TRBJ2-1; 8 bases map to TRBD2. The CDR3 extends over 16 amino acids. V was pared by 0 bases and J by 3 bases, with 4 bases of the junction left unmatched. The V gene's germline CDR1 is SGHAT and CDR2 FQNNGV.

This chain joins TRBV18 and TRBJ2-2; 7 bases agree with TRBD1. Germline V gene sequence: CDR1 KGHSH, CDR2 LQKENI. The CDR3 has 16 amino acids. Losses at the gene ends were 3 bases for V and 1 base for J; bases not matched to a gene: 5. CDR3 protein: CASSPQGGRNTGELFF. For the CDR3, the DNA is TGTGCCAGCTCACCTCAAGGGGGCCGGAACACCGGGGAGCTGTTTTTT.

The CDR3 protein is CASSLIQGSDTQYF. DNA of the CDR3: TGTGCCAGCAGTCTGATACAGGGATCAGATACGCAGTATTTT. J is TRBJ2-3 and V is TRBV6-1, with TRBD1 as a possible D gene (6 bases). Looked up from germline, CDR1 is MNHNS and CDR2 is SASEGT. The CDR3 is 14 amino acids. Trimming pared 5 bases from V and 4 bases from J, leaving 13 bases between.

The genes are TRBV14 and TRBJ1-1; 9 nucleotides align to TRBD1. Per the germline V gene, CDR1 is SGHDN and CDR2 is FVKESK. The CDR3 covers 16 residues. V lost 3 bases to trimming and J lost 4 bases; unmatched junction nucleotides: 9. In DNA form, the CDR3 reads TGTGCCAGCAGCCATCCCAAGGGACAGGGAGGCACTGAAGCTTTCTTT. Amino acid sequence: CASSHPKGQGGTEAFF.

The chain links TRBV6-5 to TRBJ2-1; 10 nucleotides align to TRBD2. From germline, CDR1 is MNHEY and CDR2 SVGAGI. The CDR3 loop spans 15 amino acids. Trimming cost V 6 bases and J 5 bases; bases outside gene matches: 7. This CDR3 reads CASRASGGGNNEQFF. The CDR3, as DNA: TGTGCCAGCAGGGCTAGCGGGGGAGGGAACAATGAGCAGTTCTTC.

CDR3 in DNA: TGCGCCAGCAGCCAAGAACCCGTGGGGCTAACTAATGAAAAACTGTTTTTT. Protein sequence: CASSQEPVGLTNEKLFF. The V gene is TRBV4-3, the J gene TRBJ1-4; the D gene is possibly TRBD1 (5 bases). This CDR3 spans 17 amino acids. Germline V CDR1 and CDR2: LGHNA, YSLEER. The V end was cut by 0 bases, the J end by 1 base, with 12 bases between.

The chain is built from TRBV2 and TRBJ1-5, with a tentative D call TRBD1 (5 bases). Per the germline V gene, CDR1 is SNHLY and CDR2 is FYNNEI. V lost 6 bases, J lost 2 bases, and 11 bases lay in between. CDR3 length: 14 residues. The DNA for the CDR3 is TGTGCCAGCAGCCGAAGCAGGGGCAATCAGCCCCAGCATTTT. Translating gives CASSRSRGNQPQHF.

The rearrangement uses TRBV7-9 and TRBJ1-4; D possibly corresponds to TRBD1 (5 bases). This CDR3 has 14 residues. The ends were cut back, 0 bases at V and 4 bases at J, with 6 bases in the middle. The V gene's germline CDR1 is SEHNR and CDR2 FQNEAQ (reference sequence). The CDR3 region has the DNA TGTGCCAGCAGCTTAGCAGGGGTTAATGAAAAACTGTTTTTT. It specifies CASSLAGVNEKLFF. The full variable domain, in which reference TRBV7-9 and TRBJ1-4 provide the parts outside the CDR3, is DTGVSQNPRHKITKRGQNVTFRCDPISEHNRLYWYRQTLGQGPEFLTYFQNEAQLEKSRLLSDRFSAERPKGSFSTLEIQRTEQGDSAMYLCASSLAGVNEKLFFGSGTQLSVL.

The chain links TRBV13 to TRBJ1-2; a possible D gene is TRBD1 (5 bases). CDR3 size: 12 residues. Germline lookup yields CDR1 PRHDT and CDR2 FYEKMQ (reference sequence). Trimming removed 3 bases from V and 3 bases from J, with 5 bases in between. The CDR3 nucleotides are TGTGCCAGCAGCTTGGGGCACTATGGCTACACCTTC. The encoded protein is CASSLGHYGYTF.

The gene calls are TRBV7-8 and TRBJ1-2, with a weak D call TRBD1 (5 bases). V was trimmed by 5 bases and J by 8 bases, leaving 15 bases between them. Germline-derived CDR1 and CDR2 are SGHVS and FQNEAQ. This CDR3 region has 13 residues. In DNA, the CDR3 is TGTGCCAGCAGCCTTTTCGCGGGGGGAGGCTACACCTTC. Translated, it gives CASSLFAGGGYTF.

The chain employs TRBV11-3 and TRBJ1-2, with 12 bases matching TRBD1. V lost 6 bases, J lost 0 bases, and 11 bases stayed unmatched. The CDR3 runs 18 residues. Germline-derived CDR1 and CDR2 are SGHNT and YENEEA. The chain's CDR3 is CASSLRGTGGLSNYGYTF. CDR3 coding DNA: TGTGCCAGCAGTCTCCGGGGGACAGGGGGCCTCTCTAACTATGGCTACACCTTC.

The CDR3 spells CASSPNPGRGYVEKLFF. The CDR3 DNA sequence: TGTGCCAGCAGCCCCAATCCCGGGAGGGGTTATGTTGAAAAACTGTTTTTT. The chain links TRBV5-4 to TRBJ1-4, with D perhaps matching TRBD1 (5 bases). The V gene's germline CDR1 is SGHNT and CDR2 YYREEE (reference sequence). Trimming took off 4 bases at V and 7 bases at J, with 23 bases between the two ends. The CDR3 covers 17 residues.

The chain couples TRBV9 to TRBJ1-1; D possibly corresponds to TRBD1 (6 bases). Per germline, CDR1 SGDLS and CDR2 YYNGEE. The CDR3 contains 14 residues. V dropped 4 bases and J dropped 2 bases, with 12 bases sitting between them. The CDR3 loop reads CASSPGGRNTEAFF. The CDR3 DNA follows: TGTGCCAGCAGCCCTGGGGGCCGTAACACTGAAGCTTTCTTT. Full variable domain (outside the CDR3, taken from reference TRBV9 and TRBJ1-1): DSGVTQTPKHLITATGQRVTLRCSPRSGDLSVYWYQQSLDQGLQFLIQYYNGEERAKGNILERFSAQQFPDLHSELNLSSLELGDSALYFCASSPGGRNTEAFFGQGTRLTVV.

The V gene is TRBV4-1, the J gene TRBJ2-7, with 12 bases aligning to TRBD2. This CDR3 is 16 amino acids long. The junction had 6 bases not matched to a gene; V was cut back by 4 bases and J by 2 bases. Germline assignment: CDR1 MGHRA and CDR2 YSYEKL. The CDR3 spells CASSLRLAGETYEQYF. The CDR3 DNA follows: TGCGCCAGCAGCCTACGACTAGCGGGGGAGACCTACGAGCAGTACTTC.